The 14 T cell receptor beta chains below all came from one sample that was sequenced in a study of cytomegalovirus exposure and HLA in healthy donors. The PCR had 60 Vbeta and 13 Jbeta primers. The data were produced by immunoSEQ multiplex PCR, yet TCRdb's version contains in-frame clones alone and is incomplete. The table lists 220,000 or so clones, about 75% of them singletons. Sample: PBMCs. The receptors originated from a woman aged 25 to 39 in good health and CMV-seronegative.

The chain combines TRBV6-5 with TRBJ1-2; 8 positions agree with TRBD1. The CDR3 is 15 residues long. Germline lookup yields CDR1 MNHEY and CDR2 SVGAGI. The V segment lost 6 bases and the J segment 1 base; nucleotides outside the gene matches: 7. The CDR3 DNA reads as TGTGCCAGCAGGGCCCAGGGGGCCAATAACTATGGCTACACCTTC. Translated, it gives CASRAQGANNYGYTF.

The rearrangement joins TRBV19 to TRBJ2-5, with D maybe TRBD1 (5 bases). This CDR3 has 13 residues. The germline V gene encodes CDR1 LNHDA and CDR2 SQIVND (reference sequence). The V end lost 6 bases, the J end lost 2 bases, and 10 bases lay between the germline ends. Here the CDR3 DNA reads TGTGCCAGTAGCGTGACAGCACAAGAGACCCAGTACTTC. Its protein product is CASSVTAQETQYF.

V gene TRBV19 combines with J gene TRBJ1-1; D might be TRBD1 (6 bases). V was clipped by 2 bases and J by 0 bases, with 13 bases between them. CDR3 length equals 16 residues. Germline CDR1 reads LNHDA; CDR2 reads SQIVND (reference sequence). CDR3 nucleotides: TGTGCCAGTAGTATAATCACAGGGTCTCTGAACACTGAAGCTTTCTTT. It codes for CASSIITGSLNTEAFF.

The V call is TRBV5-1, the J call TRBJ1-1; the match to TRBD1 covers 8 bases. Per germline, CDR1 SGHRS and CDR2 YFSETQ. V shed 2 bases and J 5 bases; nucleotides not matched to a gene: 2. This CDR3 is built from 13 residues. The DNA for the CDR3 is TGCGCCAGCAGCTTACAGGGGGGGACTGAAGCTTTCTTT. Protein: CASSLQGGTEAFF.

The CDR3, as DNA: TGCGCCAGCACAGGGGGTGGGTACGAGCAGTACTTC. It codes for CASTGGGYEQYF. The rearrangement joins TRBV5-1 to TRBJ2-7; 7 bases map to TRBD1. CDR3 length: 12 residues. Germline assignment: CDR1 SGHRS and CDR2 YFSETQ. Trimming removed 6 bases from V and 4 bases from J; junction bases left unmatched: 4.

This clone was recorded once. One end of the junction fails to match germline, which may point to a read error. The genes are TRBV30 and TRBJ2-2; TRBD2 is a possible D gene (6 bases). Germline CDR1 and CDR2: GTSNPN and SVGIG (reference sequence). The CDR3 loop spans 14 amino acids. The CDR3, as DNA: TGTGCCTGGAGCGGACACGGGAGCACCGGGGCGCTGTTTTTT. Translation: CAWSGHGSTGALFF.

The V call is TRBV12-1, the J call TRBJ2-3; TRBD2 was called by the table and not checked on the DNA. TRBV12-1 is a pseudogene locus. The CDR3 consists of 17 residues. The CDR3 region has the DNA TGTGCCAGCAGCCCAGGGACTAGCGGAAAGCACAGAGGTACGCAGTATTTT. It is translated as CASSPGTSGKHRGTQYF.

This chain uses TRBV5-4 with TRBJ2-5; 9 bases align to TRBD2. The V and J ends lost 2 bases and 2 bases, in that order; junction bases with no gene match: 10. Looked up from germline, CDR1 is SGHNT and CDR2 is YYREEE (reference sequence). This CDR3 is built from 17 residues. CDR3 bases: TGTGCCAGCAGCTTCGGCCGTCGCGGGGGGGGTCAAGAGACCCAGTACTTC. This gives the protein CASSFGRRGGGQETQYF.

This clone was seen only once. The chain combines TRBV5-1 with TRBJ1-1, with D possibly TRBD1 on 5 matching bases. Germline V gene data show CDR1 as SGHRS and CDR2 as YFSETQ. CDR3 length: 13 amino acids. V was pared by 4 bases and J by 1 base, with 8 bases between. In DNA form, the CDR3 reads TGCGCCAGCAGCAAGGACACGAACACTGAAGCTTTCTTT. This gives the protein CASSKDTNTEAFF.

In its sample, this clone was seen once. The chain links TRBV9 to TRBJ2-1; 13 bases are shared with TRBD2. This CDR3 spans 15 amino acids. V dropped 4 bases and J dropped 6; count of bases not matched to a gene: 4. CDR1 and CDR2 from the germline V gene are SGDLS and YYNGEE. CDR3 sequence reads: CASSPGLAGFNEQFF. DNA for the CDR3: TGTGCCAGCAGCCCGGGACTAGCGGGGTTCAATGAGCAGTTCTTC.

A word on this clone: A much larger clone is a single base away; this may be a read error. The V and J genes are TRBV13 and TRBJ1-1, with D possibly being TRBD1 (5 bases). The CDR3 is 15 residues long. From germline, CDR1 is PRHDT and CDR2 FYEKMQ (reference sequence). The DNA for the CDR3 is TGTGCCAGCAGCTTAGGTCAGGGCCTGAACGCTGAAGCTTTCTTT. It specifies CASSLGQGLNAEAFF.

As DNA, the CDR3 is TGTGCCAGTAGTCCCGGACTAGCGGAAGGATACAATGAGCAGTTCTTC. This translates into CASSPGLAEGYNEQFF. This chain uses TRBV19 with TRBJ2-1; 10 nucleotides align to TRBD2. This CDR3 contains 16 residues. The ends lost 5 bases at V and 4 bases at J; junction bases unmatched: 8. Germline V CDR1 and CDR2: LNHDA, SQIVND (reference sequence).

The V call is TRBV5-4, the J call TRBJ2-5; D is undetermined. The CDR3 length is 14 residues. Trimming shortened V by 1 base and J by 2 bases, and 9 bases separated the two germline ends. Germline CDR1 is SGHNT and CDR2 is YYREEE (reference sequence). As DNA, the CDR3 is TGTGCCAGCAGCTTGATACAGAATCAAGAGACCCAGTACTTC. Amino acids: CASSLIQNQETQYF.

The rearrangement joins TRBV19 to TRBJ2-5; TRBD1 matches at 7 bases. The junction had 3 bases not matched to a gene; V was cut back by 5 bases and J by 3 bases. This CDR3 is built from 13 residues. CDR1 and CDR2 from the germline V gene are LNHDA and SQIVND (reference sequence). The CDR3 sequence is CASSLDREETQYF. The CDR3 coding sequence is TGTGCCAGTAGTCTTGACAGGGAAGAGACCCAGTACTTC.